Sequencing of this TCR beta chain was carried out in a study of stem cell transplantation in POMP-related autoinflammatory disease. Across the whole study: CD8+ T cells were low and CD4+ cells naive-skewed before transplant. Whole-study findings and limits: Across all analyzed T-cell subsets, patients with PRAID tended toward reduced diversity and increased clonality. Fewer unique TRB V-J gene pairings were identified in patients with PRAID.

PRAID featured immunodeficiency plus autoinflammation. The ends lost 9 bases at V and 10 bases at J; junction bases unmatched: 18. Germline V gives CDR1 KGHSH, CDR2 LQKENI. This CDR3 has 15 residues. Concerning this clone itself: Its specificity is unknown.

Only in-frame clones appear in the TCRdb table, and some are missing; sequencing was by immunoSEQ multiplex PCR. The profile shows 25,000 to 30,000 clones, 82% of them singletons. The V and J genes are TRBV18 and TRBJ2-1; 7 bases map to TRBD2. The sequences come from CD4+ T cells from PBMCs, collected before stem cell transplantation. The sequence came from a human donor with POMP-related autoinflammation and immune dysregulation (PRAID). The CDR3 region is CASRFGGGLAEEQFF. The CDR3 region has the DNA TGTGCCAGTCGCTTCGGGGGAGGGCTGGCCGAGGAGCAGTTCTTC. Filled out from reference TRBV18 and TRBJ2-1, the complete variable domain reads NAGVMQNPRHLVRRRGQEARLRCSPMKGHSHVYWYRQLPEEGLKFMVYLQKENIIDESGMPKERFSAEFPKEGPSILRIQQVVRGDSAAYFCASRFGGGLAEEQFFGPGTRLTVL.